The rows below give T cell receptor beta chains drawn from one sample of a study of PD-L1 blockade in urothelial cancer. TCRdb's copy holds only in-frame clones and misses some; the assay was immunoSEQ multiplex PCR. The table shows about 130,000 clones, with around 85% occurring only once. This material consisted of PBMCs, taken around atezolizumab (anti-PD-L1) treatment. Receptors were obtained from a man aged 45-65 years with urothelial cancer. Each CDR3 is given with its conserved first and last residue.

cdr3_aa: CASSIDRTGGADEQFF; v_call: TRBV19; j_call: TRBJ2-1
cdr3_aa: CASSLLAREYEQYF; v_call: TRBV28; j_call: TRBJ2-7
cdr3_aa: CASSLGTPTIGEQFF; v_call: TRBV5-1; j_call: TRBJ2-1
cdr3_aa: CASSRNREPGELFF; v_call: TRBV4-2; j_call: TRBJ2-2
cdr3_aa: CASSGQGGGEKLFF; v_call: TRBV5-1; j_call: TRBJ1-4
cdr3_aa: CASSPRAGTNTEAFF; v_call: TRBV18; j_call: TRBJ1-1
cdr3_aa: CASSLWGGKLSSYNEQFF; v_call: TRBV28; j_call: TRBJ2-1
cdr3_aa: CASFQTSTDTQYF; v_call: TRBV18; j_call: TRBJ2-3
cdr3_aa: CASSLRSYNEQFF; v_call: TRBV7-7; j_call: TRBJ2-1
cdr3_aa: CASIPHPTGELFF; v_call: TRBV19; j_call: TRBJ2-2
cdr3_aa: CASSLSGARGYTF; v_call: TRBV27; j_call: TRBJ1-2
cdr3_aa: CASSWGTGGNQPQHF; v_call: TRBV7-9; j_call: TRBJ1-5
cdr3_aa: CASSSDRTGGSYNEQFF; v_call: TRBV5-8; j_call: TRBJ2-1
cdr3_aa: CASSPDDPATDSRDTQYF; v_call: TRBV18; j_call: TRBJ2-3
cdr3_aa: CASSLLGLADEQFF; v_call: TRBV27; j_call: TRBJ2-1
cdr3_aa: CASSKGTSGPPDTQYF; v_call: TRBV19; j_call: TRBJ2-3
cdr3_aa: CASSQGPGLANNEQFF; v_call: TRBV4-2; j_call: TRBJ2-1
cdr3_aa: CASTSPGEKLFF; v_call: TRBV27; j_call: TRBJ1-4
cdr3_aa: CASSQGQGRVTDTQYF; v_call: TRBV5-5; j_call: TRBJ2-3
cdr3_aa: CAISSGTSGKETQYF; v_call: TRBV10-3; j_call: TRBJ2-5
cdr3_aa: CASSVVAGAYGYTF; v_call: TRBV9; j_call: TRBJ1-2
cdr3_aa: CASSLLSMSFEQFF; v_call: TRBV7-2; j_call: TRBJ2-1
cdr3_aa: CASSLNSVYGYTF; v_call: TRBV5-1; j_call: TRBJ1-2
cdr3_aa: CATSTKRGSEAFF; v_call: TRBV15; j_call: TRBJ1-1
cdr3_aa: CASSLARENTEAFF; v_call: TRBV7-9; j_call: TRBJ1-1
cdr3_aa: CASSEFPSGDSYNEQFF; v_call: TRBV10-2; j_call: TRBJ2-1
cdr3_aa: CASSYSNRGRYEQYF; v_call: TRBV6-5; j_call: TRBJ2-7
cdr3_aa: CASSLATSTTSTDTQYF; v_call: TRBV5-8; j_call: TRBJ2-3
cdr3_aa: CASSPVASGIYEQYF; v_call: TRBV5-1; j_call: TRBJ2-7
cdr3_aa: CASNSGSRVSRNEQFF; v_call: TRBV28; j_call: TRBJ2-1
cdr3_aa: CASSKGGCGTGESGNTIYF; v_call: TRBV21-1; j_call: TRBJ1-3
cdr3_aa: CASSFMRTSGNTIYF; v_call: TRBV28; j_call: TRBJ1-3
cdr3_aa: CAWSSFSEQYF; v_call: TRBV30; j_call: TRBJ2-7
cdr3_aa: CASSLRRESTDTQYF; v_call: TRBV5-4; j_call: TRBJ2-3
cdr3_aa: CASSYGWGGSGQYF; v_call: TRBV6-5; j_call: TRBJ2-7
cdr3_aa: CASSRTLSSYNEQFF; v_call: TRBV6-5; j_call: TRBJ2-1
cdr3_aa: CASSLNYNNSPLHF; v_call: TRBV7-8; j_call: TRBJ1-6
cdr3_aa: CAWTSGIRKRLFF; v_call: TRBV30; j_call: TRBJ1-4
cdr3_aa: CASRRKAESTYEQYF; v_call: TRBV6-5; j_call: TRBJ2-7
cdr3_aa: CASSLVPGASYEQYF; v_call: TRBV5-1; j_call: TRBJ2-7
cdr3_aa: CASSGGREWNEQFF; v_call: TRBV9; j_call: TRBJ2-1
cdr3_aa: CASSTISPLHF; v_call: TRBV21-1; j_call: TRBJ1-6
cdr3_aa: CASSVDRLSYNEQFF; v_call: TRBV9; j_call: TRBJ2-1
cdr3_aa: CASSVAGSPRGTGELFF; v_call: TRBV9; j_call: TRBJ2-2
cdr3_aa: CASSPLAESVEQYF; v_call: TRBV18; j_call: TRBJ2-7